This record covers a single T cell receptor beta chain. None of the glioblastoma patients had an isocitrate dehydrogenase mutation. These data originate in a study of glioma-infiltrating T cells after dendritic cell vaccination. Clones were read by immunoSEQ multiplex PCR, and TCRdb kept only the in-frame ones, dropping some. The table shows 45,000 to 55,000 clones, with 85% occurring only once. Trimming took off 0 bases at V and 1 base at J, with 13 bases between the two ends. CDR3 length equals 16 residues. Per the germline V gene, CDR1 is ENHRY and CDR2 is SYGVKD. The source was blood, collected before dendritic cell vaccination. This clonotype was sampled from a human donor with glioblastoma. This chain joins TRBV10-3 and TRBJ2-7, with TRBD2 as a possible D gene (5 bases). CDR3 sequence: CAISESLVRASYEQYF. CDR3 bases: TGTGCCATCAGTGAGTCATTAGTGCGGGCTTCCTACGAGCAGTACTTC.